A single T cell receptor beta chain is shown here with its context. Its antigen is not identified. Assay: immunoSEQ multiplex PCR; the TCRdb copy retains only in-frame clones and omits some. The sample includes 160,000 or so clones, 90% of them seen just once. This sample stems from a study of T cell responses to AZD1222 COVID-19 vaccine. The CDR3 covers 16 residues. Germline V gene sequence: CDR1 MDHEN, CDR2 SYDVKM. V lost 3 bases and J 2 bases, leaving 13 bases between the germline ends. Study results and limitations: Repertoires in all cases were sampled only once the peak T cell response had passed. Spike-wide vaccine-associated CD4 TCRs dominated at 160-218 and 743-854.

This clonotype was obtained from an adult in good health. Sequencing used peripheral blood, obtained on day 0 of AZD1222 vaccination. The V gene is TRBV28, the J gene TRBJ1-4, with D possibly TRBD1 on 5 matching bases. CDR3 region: CASSFKGWYTNEKLFF. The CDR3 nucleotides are TGTGCCAGCAGTTTCAAGGGGTGGTATACTAATGAAAAACTGTTTTTT.